A selection of T cell receptor beta chains follows, all from one sample in a study of regulatory T cells in long-lasting Graves disease. TCRdb recomputed calls from the multiplex PCR reads with MiXCR, one row per CDR3 protein. The table includes around 250,000 distinct CDR3 sequences, 18% detected once. A further study also used this sample, focusing on T cells in Graves' hyperthyroidism and ophthalmopathy.

Material: peripheral blood mononuclear cells (PBMCs), obtained at new diagnosis, from a patient treated with antithyroid drugs. These receptor sequences come from a woman aged 25 to 39 with Graves disease. Each CDR3 is given with its conserved first and last residue. The D gene is left open where the match is weak. Size values are once, few and many counts, or a class for expanded clones, and some rows have none.

v_call	j_call	d_call	clone_size	cdr3_aa	cdr3_nt
TRBV6-2/TRBV6-3	TRBJ1-1	-	once	CASSHGEVKNTEAFF	TGTGCCAGTTCCCACGGTGAGGTCAAGAACACTGAAGCTTTCTTT
TRBV20-1	TRBJ1-4	-	many	CSAAGTQVGFANEKLFF	TGCAGTGCAGCCGGGACCCAAGTCGGTTTTGCTAATGAAAAACTGTTTTTT
TRBV20-1	TRBJ1-2	-	many	CSARGSASYGYTF	TGCAGTGCTAGAGGGTCAGCAAGCTATGGCTACACCTTC
TRBV7-2	TRBJ1-4	-	-	CASSLGGGEKLFF	TGTGCCAGCAGCTTAGGCGGGGGTGAAAAACTGTTTTTT
TRBV5-1	TRBJ2-3	-	few	CASSLAFGGWDTQYF	TGTGCCAGCAGCTTGGCCTTCGGGGGTTGGGATACGCAGTATTTT
TRBV4-1	TRBJ1-5	-	many	CASSHARANQPQHF	TGCGCCAGCAGCCACGCCAGGGCAAATCAGCCCCAGCATTTT
TRBV7-2	TRBJ1-5	TRBD1	many	CASSEVWTGGSNQPQHF	TGTGCCAGCAGTGAAGTATGGACAGGGGGTAGCAATCAGCCCCAGCATTTT
TRBV5-1	TRBJ2-5	TRBD1	once	CASSRQGDWETQYF	TGCGCCAGCAGCCGACAGGGTGATTGGGAGACCCAGTACTTC
TRBV5-5	TRBJ1-1	-	many	CASSLYGGTEAFF	TGTGCCAGCAGCTTGTACGGGGGCACTGAAGCTTTCTTT
TRBV18	TRBJ1-1	-	many	CASSQGSMNTEAFF	TGTGCCAGCTCACAGGGCAGCATGAACACTGAAGCTTTCTTT
TRBV5-1	TRBJ1-2	-	many	CASSPGRGGTNYGYTF	TGTGCCAGCAGCCCCGGACGGGGAGGTACTAACTATGGCTACACCTTC
TRBV5-1	TRBJ2-3	-	-	CASSLEQATRADTQYF	TGCGCCAGCAGCTTGGAGCAAGCAACCCGCGCAGATACGCAGTATTTT
TRBV28	TRBJ2-7	-	many	CASRGGRSYEQYF	TGTGCCAGCAGGGGTGGAAGGTCCTACGAGCAGTACTTC
TRBV2	TRBJ2-7	-	many	CASSTGSYEQYF	TGTGCCAGCAGTACAGGGTCCTACGAGCAGTACTTC
TRBV28	TRBJ2-3	TRBD2	-	CASSDYSGSTDTQYF	TGTGCCAGCAGTGACTATAGCGGGAGCACAGATACGCAGTATTTT
TRBV10-3	TRBJ2-5	-	-	CAISGQQQETQYF	TGTGCCATCAGTGGACAGCAACAAGAGACCCAGTACTTC
TRBV5-1	TRBJ1-2	-	many	CASTLLRQRTANYGYTF	TGTGCCAGCACGCTGTTAAGACAGCGAACCGCTAACTATGGCTACACCTTC
TRBV2	TRBJ2-7	-	many	CASNPDSKQYF	TGTGCCAGCAACCCGGACAGCAAGCAGTACTTC
TRBV20-1	TRBJ2-1	TRBD2	few	CSASGGADYEQFF	TGCAGTGCTAGCGGGGGGGCAGATTATGAGCAGTTCTTC
TRBV11-2	TRBJ1-1	-	many	CASSLAVLSTGNTEAFF	TGTGCCAGCAGCTTAGCCGTCTTATCGACAGGGAACACTGAAGCTTTCTTT
TRBV7-2	TRBJ2-2	-	many	CASSLASTTGELFF	TGTGCCAGCAGCTTAGCCTCGACCACCGGGGAGCTGTTTTTT
TRBV4-1	TRBJ2-5	-	many	CASSQALPETQYF	TGCGCCAGCAGCCAAGCGCTCCCGGAGACCCAGTACTTC
TRBV11-2	TRBJ1-6	TRBD1	many	CASSLAATGGSPLHF	TGTGCCAGCAGCTTAGCTGCGACAGGGGGTTCACCCCTCCACTTT
TRBV13	TRBJ2-1	TRBD1	many	CASSPDRGPYNEQFF	TGTGCCAGCAGCCCCGACAGGGGGCCTTACAATGAGCAGTTCTTC
TRBV2	TRBJ1-2	-	many	CASSFDKGGGGYTF	TGTGCCAGCAGTTTCGACAAAGGTGGTGGTGGCTACACCTTC
TRBV5-6	TRBJ1-6	-	many	CASSLFGGGDNSPLHF	TGTGCCAGCAGCTTGTTCGGCGGGGGGGATAATTCACCCCTCCACTTT
TRBV25-1	TRBJ2-1	TRBD2	-	CASSGKTGTSDLGDEQFF	TGTGCCAGCAGTGGAAAGACCGGGACTAGCGATCTTGGAGATGAGCAGTTCTTC
TRBV7-2	TRBJ2-3	TRBD2	many	CASSATAGRGLGTQYF	TGTGCCAGCAGCGCCACAGCGGGTCGGGGACTAGGGACGCAGTATTTT
TRBV5-1	TRBJ1-2	-	many	CASSSDPSRNYGYTF	TGCGCCAGCAGCTCCGACCCCAGCAGAAACTATGGCTACACCTTC
TRBV9	TRBJ2-2	-	few	CASSVVAGWDGELFF	TGTGCCAGCAGCGTAGTGGCAGGGTGGGACGGGGAGCTGTTTTTT
TRBV2	TRBJ1-5	-	-	CASSEARFGNNQPQHF	TGTGCCAGCAGTGAAGCGCGCTTCGGAAACAATCAGCCCCAGCATTTT
TRBV20-1	TRBJ2-3	TRBD2	-	CSARMADSGGRTDTQYF	TGCAGTGCTAGGATGGCGGATAGCGGGGGAAGGACAGATACGCAGTATTTT
TRBV4-2	TRBJ1-4	TRBD1	-	CASSQDRDSRNEKLFF	TGTGCCAGCAGCCAAGATCGGGACAGCCGAAATGAAAAACTGTTTTTT
TRBV6-2/TRBV6-3	TRBJ2-5	-	many	CASGSLGVETQYF	TGTGCCAGCGGCAGTCTCGGGGTGGAGACCCAGTACTTC
TRBV12-3/TRBV12-4	TRBJ2-5	-	-	CASSLHTGQETQYF	TGTGCCAGCAGTCTGCACACAGGGCAAGAGACCCAGTACTTC
TRBV10-2	TRBJ2-5	TRBD2	-	CASKGTSYNEQYF	TGCGCCAGCAAGGGGACTAGTTACAATGAGCAGTACTTC
TRBV5-1	TRBJ1-1	-	many	CASSLGTRVNTEAFF	TGCGCCAGCAGCTTGGGGACAAGAGTGAACACTGAAGCTTTCTTT
TRBV3-1	TRBJ1-4	-	many	CASSQDVIRATNEKLFF	TGTGCCAGCAGCCAAGATGTGATCAGGGCAACTAATGAAAAACTGTTTTTT
TRBV5-1	TRBJ2-1	-	many	CASSSLIRDNEQFF	TGCGCCAGCAGCAGCTTGATAAGGGACAATGAGCAGTTCTTC
TRBV15	TRBJ2-7	TRBD1	-	CATSREQVQGLHEQYF	TGTGCCACCAGCAGAGAACAGGTACAGGGGTTACACGAGCAGTACTTC
TRBV29-1	TRBJ1-2	-	-	CSVDGGATVNYGYTF	TGCAGCGTTGATGGAGGGGCGACAGTTAACTATGGCTACACCTTC
TRBV2	TRBJ1-5	-	many	CASREERWGNQPQHF	TGTGCCAGCAGAGAAGAACGATGGGGCAATCAGCCCCAGCATTTT
TRBV20-1	TRBJ1-1	-	many	CSVSRTAYTEAFF	TGCAGTGTATCCAGGACAGCGTACACTGAAGCTTTCTTT
TRBV27	TRBJ2-5	-	-	CASGRRWETQYF	TGTGCCAGCGGTCGGCGCTGGGAGACCCAGTACTTC
TRBV4-2	TRBJ2-1	TRBD1	-	CASSQDQGAESYNGQFF	TGTGCCAGCAGCCAAGATCAGGGGGCCGAGAGCTACAATGGGCAGTTCTTC
TRBV6-1	TRBJ2-7	TRBD2	few	CASTGLAGSYEQYF	TGTGCCAGCACTGGACTAGCGGGGAGCTACGAGCAGTACTTC
TRBV27	TRBJ2-3	-	many	CASSFDPPDTQYF	TGTGCCAGCAGTTTTGATCCCCCAGATACGCAGTATTTT